These T cell receptor beta chains were read from a single sample in a study of shared clonotypes between healthy human individuals. Libraries were prepared by immunoSEQ multiplex PCR; TCRdb keeps only in-frame clonotypes and omits some of them. The profile covers about 800,000 clones, with just over 95% appearing a single time and around 0.21% taken by the ten largest. The sequencing input was naive CD8+ T cells sorted from blood. These receptors came from a young man in good health. The CDR3 runs from the conserved cysteine through the conserved F or W.

v_call: TRBV27; cdr3_aa: CASSFAGSSNQPQHF
v_call: TRBV4-1; cdr3_aa: CASSQEPDYNEQFF
v_call: TRBV27; cdr3_aa: CASSLMSTGREQYF
v_call: TRBV7-6; cdr3_aa: CASSSGRGSETQYF
v_call: TRBV27; cdr3_aa: CASSLSWGARTYEQYF
v_call: TRBV28; cdr3_aa: CASTQPDHYEQYF
v_call: TRBV18; cdr3_aa: CASSPSPVDQPQHF
v_call: TRBV29-1; cdr3_aa: CSVEEFFDGYTF
v_call: TRBV9; cdr3_aa: CASSTTASSYEQYF
v_call: TRBV19; cdr3_aa: CASSFGTGGFEQYF
v_call: TRBV5-4; cdr3_aa: CASSSQGTYEQYF